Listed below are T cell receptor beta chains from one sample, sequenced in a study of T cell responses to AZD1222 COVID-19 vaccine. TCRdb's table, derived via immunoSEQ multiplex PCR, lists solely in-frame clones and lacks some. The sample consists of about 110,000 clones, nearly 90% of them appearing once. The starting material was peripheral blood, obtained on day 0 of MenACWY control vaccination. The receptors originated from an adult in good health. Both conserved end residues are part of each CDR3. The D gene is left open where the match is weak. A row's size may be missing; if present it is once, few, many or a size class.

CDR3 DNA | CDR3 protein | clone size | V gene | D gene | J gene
TGTGCCAGCGGGCCGGATACGCAGTATTTT | CASGPDTQYF | - | TRBV7-9 | - | TRBJ2-3
TGCGCCAGCAGCAAATTAAGCGGGAGTTTTTACGAGCAGTACTTC | CASSKLSGSFYEQYF | - | TRBV5-1 | TRBD2 | TRBJ2-7
TGTGCCAGTAGTAATCGGGACAGCTATAATTCACCCCTCCACTTT | CASSNRDSYNSPLHF | - | TRBV19 | TRBD1 | TRBJ1-6
TGTGCCAGCAGTGAAGGACAGGACTATGGCTACACCTTC | CASSEGQDYGYTF | once | TRBV6-1 | - | TRBJ1-2
TGTGCCAGCAGCCCCCGCCCCGGGGCTTTCTTT | CASSPRPGAFF | - | TRBV12-3/TRBV12-4 | - | TRBJ1-1
TGTGCCAGCGCTACAGGGGGCCCCTACAATGAGCAGTTCTTC | CASATGGPYNEQFF | - | TRBV27 | TRBD1 | TRBJ2-1
TGCGCCAGCGCCCCCGGGACTAGCGGGATCTACGAGCAGTACTTC | CASAPGTSGIYEQYF | few | TRBV5-1 | TRBD2 | TRBJ2-7
TGTGCCAGCAGTTACTCGAAGGGAGCTGGGGTGGAGACCCAGTACTTC | CASSYSKGAGVETQYF | - | TRBV6-2/TRBV6-3 | - | TRBJ2-5
TGTGCCAGCAGACAGGGGGGGGCTAGCAATCAGCCCCAGCATTTT | CASRQGGASNQPQHF | once | TRBV7-8 | TRBD1 | TRBJ1-5
TGTGCCACCAGCAGAGTGGTCGGGCAGGGAGTGGAGACCCAGTACTTC | CATSRVVGQGVETQYF | - | TRBV15 | - | TRBJ2-5
TGTGCCAGCGGGGGACTCCCGAGCTCCTACAATGAGCAGTTCTTC | CASGGLPSSYNEQFF | - | TRBV28 | - | TRBJ2-1
TGTGCCAGCAGCAAAGCTCGACAGGTCTACGAGCAGTACTTC | CASSKARQVYEQYF | - | TRBV21-1 | - | TRBJ2-7
TGTGCCAGCTCACCACGTCTAGCGGGGAACACAGATACGCAGTATTTT | CASSPRLAGNTDTQYF | - | TRBV18 | TRBD2 | TRBJ2-3
TGTGCCAGCTCACCGGCCGACAGAAGCTCCTATAATTCACCCCTCCACTTT | CASSPADRSSYNSPLHF | - | TRBV18 | - | TRBJ1-6
TGTGCCAGCAGCACCGGGTGGGATCCCGCTGGCTCTGAGCAGTTCTTC | CASSTGWDPAGSEQFF | - | TRBV5-4 | - | TRBJ2-1
TGTGCCAGCAGCTTTCCGGATAGCGGGGTGAGGGGAGAGACCCAGTACTTC | CASSFPDSGVRGETQYF | - | TRBV5-5 | TRBD2 | TRBJ2-5
TGTGCCAGTAGCATCCAGGGAGGACCCCCCTATAGCAATCAGCCCCAGCATTTT | CASSIQGGPPYSNQPQHF | - | TRBV19 | - | TRBJ1-5
TGTGCCAGCAGTTACTCACTGGGTCCCACGCAGTATTTT | CASSYSLGPTQYF | - | TRBV6-5 | - | TRBJ2-3
TGTGCCAGCAGCGAGGGGGCCCGTACCGAAGCTTTCTTT | CASSEGARTEAFF | - | TRBV9 | TRBD1 | TRBJ1-1
TGCGCCAGCAGCTTGGGACAGGGTCCTTACGAGCAGTACTTC | CASSLGQGPYEQYF | - | TRBV5-1 | TRBD1 | TRBJ2-7
TGTGCCAGCAGCGTAGACAGCGCAGATACGCAGTATTTT | CASSVDSADTQYF | - | TRBV9 | - | TRBJ2-3
TGTGCCAGCAGTGAACAGGGGGACACCGGGGAGCTGTTTTTT | CASSEQGDTGELFF | - | TRBV25-1 | TRBD1 | TRBJ2-2
TGTGCCAGCTCACCCGACGGCCCAGGGAACACCGGGGAGCTGTTTTTT | CASSPDGPGNTGELFF | - | TRBV18 | - | TRBJ2-2
TGTGCCAGTAGTCCTATAAATGATAACTATGGCTACACCTTC | CASSPINDNYGYTF | - | TRBV19 | - | TRBJ1-2
TGTGCCAGCAGCGTCGGGACAGCGAACACTGAAGCTTTCTTT | CASSVGTANTEAFF | - | TRBV9 | TRBD1 | TRBJ1-1
TGTGCCAGCAGCTTGCTTGGCAGGCTTGTGAGGAATGAGCAGTTCTTC | CASSLLGRLVRNEQFF | - | TRBV13 | - | TRBJ2-1
TGTGCCAGCAGTGACCCGACGAAAGGGGGGCCTCCCCTCCACTTT | CASSDPTKGGPPLHF | - | TRBV25-1 | - | TRBJ1-6
TGTGCCAGCAGTTTGTCAGGGGCCCCTGAAGCTTTCTTT | CASSLSGAPEAFF | - | TRBV28 | - | TRBJ1-1
TGTGCCAGCAGTTTAGCCCCAGACAGAGGATTCTTTGGCAATCAGCCCCAGCATTTT | CASSLAPDRGFFGNQPQHF | - | TRBV28 | - | TRBJ1-5